These 5 T cell receptor beta chains were sequenced from one sample in a study of cytomegalovirus exposure and HLA in healthy donors. A multiplex PCR was run with 60 Vbeta primers and 13 Jbeta primers. Using immunoSEQ multiplex PCR, the repertoire was profiled, and TCRdb retains in-frame clones only, with some absent. The repertoire includes around 140,000 clones, around 80% of them detected once, and 10% to 15% sits in the top ten. The sample consisted of PBMCs. Receptors were obtained from a man aged 35-49 years in good health and CMV-seropositive.

This chain links TRBV4-1 with TRBJ2-7; 9 bases are a match to TRBD1. CDR1 and CDR2 from the germline V gene are MGHRA and YSYEKL. Losses at the gene ends were 3 bases for V and 3 bases for J; bases not matched to a gene: 3. There are 14 residues in the CDR3. The CDR3 nucleotides read TGCGCCAGCAGCCACCGGGACAGGGACTACGAGCAGTACTTC. It yields the protein CASSHRDRDYEQYF.

This clone was counted a few times. The rearrangement links TRBV7-9 to TRBJ1-2; 7 bases fit TRBD1. From germline, CDR1 is SEHNR and CDR2 FQNEAQ (reference sequence). The V gene end was trimmed by 5 bases and the J gene end by 7 bases; junction bases not matched to a gene: 10. CDR3 size: 14 residues. CDR3 coding DNA: TGTGCCAGCAGCCCAAAACAGGGGTTGGGTGGCTACACCTTC. This encodes CASSPKQGLGGYTF.

This chain links TRBV10-3 with TRBJ2-3; 7 positions agree with TRBD2. CDR1 is ENHRY and CDR2 is SYGVKD in the germline V gene. This CDR3 is 15 amino acids long. V shed 8 bases and J 0 bases; nucleotides not matched to a gene: 8. The CDR3 reads CAIPRTRDSTDTQYF. The CDR3 DNA sequence: TGTGCCATCCCCCGGACTAGGGATAGCACAGATACGCAGTATTTT.

The chain has TRBV27 and TRBJ2-7, with TRBD2 identical over 8 bases. The V and J ends lost 5 bases and 5 bases, in that order; junction bases with no gene match: 11. Germline V gene sequence: CDR1 MNHEY, CDR2 SMNVEV (reference sequence). The CDR3 length is 15 residues. This CDR3 is CASSQRPGLENEQYF. The CDR3 nucleotides read TGTGCCAGCAGTCAACGGCCGGGACTAGAGAACGAGCAGTACTTC.

CDR3 bases: TGTGCCAGCAGCTTAAGCGGGGGGGAGCTGTTTTTT. It specifies CASSLSGGELFF. The chain is built from TRBV7-9 and TRBJ2-2; D possibly corresponds to TRBD2 (6 bases). Per germline, CDR1 SEHNR and CDR2 FQNEAQ (reference sequence). V dropped 2 bases and J dropped 8 bases, with 6 bases sitting between them. CDR3 length: 12 amino acids. Looking up the rest from reference TRBV7-9 and TRBJ2-2 gives the full variable domain: DTGVSQNPRHKITKRGQNVTFRCDPISEHNRLYWYRQTLGQGPEFLTYFQNEAQLEKSRLLSDRFSAERPKGSFSTLEIQRTEQGDSAMYLCASSLSGGELFFGEGSRLTVL.